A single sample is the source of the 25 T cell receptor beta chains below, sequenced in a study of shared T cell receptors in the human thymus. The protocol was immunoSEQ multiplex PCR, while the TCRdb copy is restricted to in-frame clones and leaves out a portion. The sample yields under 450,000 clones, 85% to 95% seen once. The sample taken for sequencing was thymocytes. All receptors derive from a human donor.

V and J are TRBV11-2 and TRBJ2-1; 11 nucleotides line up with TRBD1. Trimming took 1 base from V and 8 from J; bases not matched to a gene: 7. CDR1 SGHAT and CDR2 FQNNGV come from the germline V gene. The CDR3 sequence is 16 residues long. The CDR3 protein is CASSLVGTGGGDEQFF. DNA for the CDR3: TGTGCCAGCAGCTTAGTCGGGACAGGGGGAGGAGATGAGCAGTTCTTC.

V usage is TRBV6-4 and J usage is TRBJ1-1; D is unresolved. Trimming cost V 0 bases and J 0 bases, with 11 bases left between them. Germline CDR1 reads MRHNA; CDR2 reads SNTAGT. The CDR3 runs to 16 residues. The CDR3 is CASSDSNQGMNTEAFF. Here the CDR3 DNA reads TGTGCCAGCAGTGACTCGAATCAAGGGATGAACACTGAAGCTTTCTTT.

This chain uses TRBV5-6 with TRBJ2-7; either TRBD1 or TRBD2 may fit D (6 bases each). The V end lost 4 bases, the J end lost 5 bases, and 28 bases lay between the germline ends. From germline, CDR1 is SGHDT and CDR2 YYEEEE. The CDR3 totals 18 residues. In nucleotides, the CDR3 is TGTGCCAGCAGCAGGGGCGGGACATATGAGGCTAGCGAGGACGAGCAGTACTTC. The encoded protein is CASSRGGTYEASEDEQYF.

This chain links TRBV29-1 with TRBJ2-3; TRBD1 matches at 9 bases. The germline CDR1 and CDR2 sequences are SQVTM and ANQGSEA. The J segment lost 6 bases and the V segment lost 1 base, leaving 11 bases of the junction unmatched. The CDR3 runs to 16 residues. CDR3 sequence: CSVEGWDREVLDTQYF. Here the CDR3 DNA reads TGCAGCGTTGAAGGATGGGACAGGGAAGTTTTGGATACGCAGTATTTT.

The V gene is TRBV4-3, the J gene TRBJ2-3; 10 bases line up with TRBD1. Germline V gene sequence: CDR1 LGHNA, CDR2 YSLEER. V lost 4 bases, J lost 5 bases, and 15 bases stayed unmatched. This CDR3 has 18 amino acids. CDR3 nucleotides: TGCGCCAGCAGCCCAGGGACAGGGGCGGGCGGTTGGGGAGATACGCAGTATTTT. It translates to CASSPGTGAGGWGDTQYF.

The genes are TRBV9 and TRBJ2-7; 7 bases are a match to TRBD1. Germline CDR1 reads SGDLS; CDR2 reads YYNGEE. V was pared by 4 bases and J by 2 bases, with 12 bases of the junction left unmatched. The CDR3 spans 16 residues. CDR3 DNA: TGTGCCAGCAGCCTAGGGGGCGGAGGCCAGGCCTACGAGCAGTACTTC. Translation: CASSLGGGGQAYEQYF.

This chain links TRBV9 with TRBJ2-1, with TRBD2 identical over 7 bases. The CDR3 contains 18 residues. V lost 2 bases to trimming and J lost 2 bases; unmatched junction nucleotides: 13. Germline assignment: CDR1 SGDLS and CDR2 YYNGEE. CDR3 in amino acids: CASSVIWGGKGPYNEQFF. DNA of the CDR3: TGTGCCAGCAGCGTCATATGGGGGGGGAAAGGCCCCTACAATGAGCAGTTCTTC. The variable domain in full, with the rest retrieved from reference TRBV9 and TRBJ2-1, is DSGVTQTPKHLITATGQRVTLRCSPRSGDLSVYWYQQSLDQGLQFLIQYYNGEERAKGNILERFSAQQFPDLHSELNLSSLELGDSALYFCASSVIWGGKGPYNEQFFGPGTRLTVL.

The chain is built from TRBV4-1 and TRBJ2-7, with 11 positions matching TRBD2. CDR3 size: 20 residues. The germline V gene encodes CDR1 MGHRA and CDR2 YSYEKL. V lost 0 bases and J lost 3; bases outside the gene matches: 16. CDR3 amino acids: CASSQDSVQGKTSGNYEQYF. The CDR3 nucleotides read TGCGCCAGCAGCCAAGATTCGGTCCAGGGGAAGACTAGCGGGAACTACGAGCAGTACTTC.

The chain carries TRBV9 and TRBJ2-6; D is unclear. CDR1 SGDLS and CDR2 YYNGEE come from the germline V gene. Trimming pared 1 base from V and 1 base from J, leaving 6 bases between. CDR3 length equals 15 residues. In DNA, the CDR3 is TGTGCCAGCAGCGTAAATTTATCTGGGGCCAACGTCCTGACTTTC. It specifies CASSVNLSGANVLTF.

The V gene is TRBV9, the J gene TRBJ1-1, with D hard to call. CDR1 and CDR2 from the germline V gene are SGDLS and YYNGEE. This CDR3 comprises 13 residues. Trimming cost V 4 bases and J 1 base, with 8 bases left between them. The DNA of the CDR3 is TGTGCCAGCAGCCCGCGACAGAACACTGAAGCTTTCTTT. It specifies CASSPRQNTEAFF.

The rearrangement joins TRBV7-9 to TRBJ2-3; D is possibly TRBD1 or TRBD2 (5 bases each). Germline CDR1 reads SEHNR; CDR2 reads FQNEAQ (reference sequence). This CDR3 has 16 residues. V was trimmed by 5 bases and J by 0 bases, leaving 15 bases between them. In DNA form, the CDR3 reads TGTGCCAGCAGCCCCCGGGGCCAGCGAAGCACAGATACGCAGTATTTT. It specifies CASSPRGQRSTDTQYF.

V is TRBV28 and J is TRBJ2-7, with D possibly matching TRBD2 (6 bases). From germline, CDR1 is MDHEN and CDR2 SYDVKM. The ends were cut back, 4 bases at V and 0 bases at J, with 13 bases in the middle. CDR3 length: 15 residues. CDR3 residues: CASSYRAGSSYEQYF. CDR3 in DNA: TGTGCCAGCAGTTACCGGGCCGGGAGCTCCTACGAGCAGTACTTC. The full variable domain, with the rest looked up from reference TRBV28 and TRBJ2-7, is DVKVTQSSRYLVKRTGEKVFLECVQDMDHENMFWYRQDPGLGLRLIYFSYDVKMKEKGDIPEGYSVSREKKERFSLILESASTNQTSMYLCASSYRAGSSYEQYFGPGTRLTVT.

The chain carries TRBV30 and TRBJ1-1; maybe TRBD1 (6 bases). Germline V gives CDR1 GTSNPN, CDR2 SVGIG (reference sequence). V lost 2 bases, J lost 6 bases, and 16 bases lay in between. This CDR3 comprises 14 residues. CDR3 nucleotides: TGTGCCTGGAGTCCCGGGACATCGAGGGCTGAAGCTTTCTTT. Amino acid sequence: CAWSPGTSRAEAFF.

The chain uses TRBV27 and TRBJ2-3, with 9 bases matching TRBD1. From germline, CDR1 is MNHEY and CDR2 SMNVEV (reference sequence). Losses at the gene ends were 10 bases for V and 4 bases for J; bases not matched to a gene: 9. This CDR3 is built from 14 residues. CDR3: CATRTGAIADTQYF. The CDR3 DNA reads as TGTGCCACCAGGACAGGGGCCATCGCAGATACGCAGTATTTT.

CDR3 in DNA: TGTGCCAGCAGCCAACTAGGAGGAGCTTTCTTT. Translation: CASSQLGGAFF. This chain links TRBV7-2 with TRBJ1-1, with unresolved D. The CDR3 consists of 11 residues. Germline V lookup: CDR1 SGHTA, CDR2 FQGNSA. Trimming cost V 5 bases and J 10 bases, with 11 bases left between them.

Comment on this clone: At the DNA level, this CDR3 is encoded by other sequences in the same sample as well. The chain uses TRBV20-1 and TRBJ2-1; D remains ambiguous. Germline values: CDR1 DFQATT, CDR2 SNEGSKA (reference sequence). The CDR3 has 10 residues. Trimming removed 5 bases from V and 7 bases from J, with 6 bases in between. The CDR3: CSASRNEQFF. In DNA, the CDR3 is TGCAGTGCTTCTCGGAATGAGCAGTTCTTC.

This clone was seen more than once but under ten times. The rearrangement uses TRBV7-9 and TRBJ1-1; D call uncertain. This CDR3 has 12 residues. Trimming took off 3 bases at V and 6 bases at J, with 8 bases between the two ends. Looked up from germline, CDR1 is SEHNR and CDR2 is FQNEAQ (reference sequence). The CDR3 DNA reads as TGTGCCAGCAGCTTTCGACTCCCTGAAGCTTTCTTT. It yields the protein CASSFRLPEAFF.

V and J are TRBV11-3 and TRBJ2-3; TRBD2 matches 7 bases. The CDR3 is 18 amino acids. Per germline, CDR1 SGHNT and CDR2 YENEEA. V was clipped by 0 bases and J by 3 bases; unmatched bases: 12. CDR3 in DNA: TGTGCCAGCAGCTTAGAGGCCGGCGGGAGTTCACGGACAGATACGCAGTATTTT. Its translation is CASSLEAGGSSRTDTQYF.

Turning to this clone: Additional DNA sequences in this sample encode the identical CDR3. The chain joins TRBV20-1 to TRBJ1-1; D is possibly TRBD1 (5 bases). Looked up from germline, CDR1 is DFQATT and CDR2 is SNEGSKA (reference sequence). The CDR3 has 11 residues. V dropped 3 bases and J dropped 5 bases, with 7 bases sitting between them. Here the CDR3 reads CSARGGTEAFF. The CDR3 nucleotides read TGCAGTGCTAGGGGGGGGACTGAAGCTTTCTTT.

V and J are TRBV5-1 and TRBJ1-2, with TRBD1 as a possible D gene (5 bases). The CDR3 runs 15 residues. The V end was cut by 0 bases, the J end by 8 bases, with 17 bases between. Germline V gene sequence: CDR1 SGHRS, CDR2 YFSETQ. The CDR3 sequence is CASSLAELGVNGYTF. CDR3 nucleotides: TGCGCCAGCAGCTTGGCCGAGCTGGGGGTGAACGGCTACACCTTC.

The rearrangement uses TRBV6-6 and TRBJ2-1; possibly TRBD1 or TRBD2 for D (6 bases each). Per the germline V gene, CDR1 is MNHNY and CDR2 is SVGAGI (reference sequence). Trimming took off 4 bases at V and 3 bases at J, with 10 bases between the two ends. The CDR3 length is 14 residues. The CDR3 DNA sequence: TGTGCCAGCAGTTTGGGGGGCCACTACAATGAGCAGTTCTTC. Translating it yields CASSLGGHYNEQFF.

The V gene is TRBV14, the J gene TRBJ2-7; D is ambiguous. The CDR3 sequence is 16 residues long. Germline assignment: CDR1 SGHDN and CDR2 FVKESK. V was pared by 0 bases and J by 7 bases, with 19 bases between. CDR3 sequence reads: CASSQEAPPRKGEQYF. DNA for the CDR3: TGTGCCAGCAGCCAAGAGGCGCCGCCGAGAAAAGGGGAGCAGTACTTC.

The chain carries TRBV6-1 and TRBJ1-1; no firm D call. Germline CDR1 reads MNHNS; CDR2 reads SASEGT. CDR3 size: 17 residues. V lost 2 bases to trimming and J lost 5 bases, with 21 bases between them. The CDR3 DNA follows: TGTGCCAGCAGTGAATATGAGAAGAGGGCGGAGGATACTGAAGCTTTCTTT. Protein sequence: CASSEYEKRAEDTEAFF.

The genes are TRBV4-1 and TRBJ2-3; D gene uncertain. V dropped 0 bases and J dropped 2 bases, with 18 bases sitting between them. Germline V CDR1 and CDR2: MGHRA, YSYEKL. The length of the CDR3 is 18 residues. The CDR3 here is CASSQDQARPHSTDTQYF. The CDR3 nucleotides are TGCGCCAGCAGCCAAGATCAGGCGCGGCCCCATTCCACAGATACGCAGTATTTT.

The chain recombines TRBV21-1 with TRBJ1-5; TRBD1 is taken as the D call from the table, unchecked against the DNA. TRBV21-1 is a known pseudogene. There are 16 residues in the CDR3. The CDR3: CASTRRTGLSNQPQHF. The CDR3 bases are TGTGCCAGCACCAGAAGGACAGGACTTAGCAATCAGCCCCAGCATTTT.